The clone carrying this T cell receptor beta chain has at least ten counts. The investigators amplified TCR beta CDR3 regions from RNA transcripts. When the TCR CDR3 underwent first-round RT-PCR, the HTBI primer set was used. MiXCR, run by TCRdb on the multiplex PCR reads, gives a single entry per CDR3 protein. The table shows around 400,000 distinct CDR3 sequences, with about 15% occurring only once. This specimen belongs to a study of T cells in Graves' hyperthyroidism and ophthalmopathy. Overall study context: Before any treatment, at initial diagnosis, peripheral blood was collected.

This clonotype was sampled from an older woman with Graves' ophthalmopathy. What was sequenced was blood.

CDR3 DNA sequence: TGTGCCAGCAGCAATGGACAGACTAATGAGCAGTTCTTC. It codes for CASSNGQTNEQFF. The chain links TRBV9 to TRBJ2-1; possible D gene TRBD1, 6 bases. The CDR3 runs to 13 residues. Germline V gives CDR1 SGDLS, CDR2 YYNGEE. V lost 4 bases to trimming and J lost 7 bases, with 12 bases between them.